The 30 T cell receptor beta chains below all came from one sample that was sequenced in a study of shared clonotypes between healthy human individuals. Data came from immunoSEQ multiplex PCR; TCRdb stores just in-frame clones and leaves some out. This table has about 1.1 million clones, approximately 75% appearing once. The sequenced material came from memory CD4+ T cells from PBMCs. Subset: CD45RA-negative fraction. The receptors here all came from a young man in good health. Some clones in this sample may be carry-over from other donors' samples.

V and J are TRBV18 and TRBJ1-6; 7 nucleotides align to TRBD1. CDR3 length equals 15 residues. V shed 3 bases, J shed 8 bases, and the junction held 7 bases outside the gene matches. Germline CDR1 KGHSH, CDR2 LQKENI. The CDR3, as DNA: TGTGCCAGCTCACCGGGACAGCAAGAGTATTCACCCCTCCACTTT. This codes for CASSPGQQEYSPLHF.

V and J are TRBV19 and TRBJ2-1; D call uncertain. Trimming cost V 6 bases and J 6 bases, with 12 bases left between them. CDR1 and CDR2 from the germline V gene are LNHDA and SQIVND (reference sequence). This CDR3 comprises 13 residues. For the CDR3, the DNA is TGTGCCAGTAGCACAAGGTTCGGCAATGAGCAGTTCTTC. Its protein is CASSTRFGNEQFF.

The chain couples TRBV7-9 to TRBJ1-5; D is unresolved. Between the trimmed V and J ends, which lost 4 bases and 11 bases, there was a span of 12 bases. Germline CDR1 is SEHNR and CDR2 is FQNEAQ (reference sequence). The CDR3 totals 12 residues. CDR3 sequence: CASSSPSWAQHF. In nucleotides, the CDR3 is TGTGCCAGCAGCTCCCCTAGCTGGGCCCAGCATTTT.

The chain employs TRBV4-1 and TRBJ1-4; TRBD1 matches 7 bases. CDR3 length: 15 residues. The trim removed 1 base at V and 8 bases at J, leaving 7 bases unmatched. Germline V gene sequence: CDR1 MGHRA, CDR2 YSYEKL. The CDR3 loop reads CASSQGQGKEEKLFF. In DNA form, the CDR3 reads TGCGCCAGCAGCCAAGGACAGGGCAAGGAAGAAAAACTGTTTTTT.

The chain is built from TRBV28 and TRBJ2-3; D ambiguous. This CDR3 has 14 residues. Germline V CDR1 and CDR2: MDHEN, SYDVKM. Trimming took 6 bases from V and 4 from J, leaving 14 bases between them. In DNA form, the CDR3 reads TGTGCCAGCAGCCCCGCGGTTCGTGCAGATACGCAGTATTTT. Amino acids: CASSPAVRADTQYF.

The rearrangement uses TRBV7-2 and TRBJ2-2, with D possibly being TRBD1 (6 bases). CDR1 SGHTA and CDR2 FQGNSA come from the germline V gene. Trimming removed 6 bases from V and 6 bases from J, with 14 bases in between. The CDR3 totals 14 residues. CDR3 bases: TGTGCCAGCAGTCTTCAGGGGAGCGCCGGGGAGCTGTTTTTT. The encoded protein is CASSLQGSAGELFF.

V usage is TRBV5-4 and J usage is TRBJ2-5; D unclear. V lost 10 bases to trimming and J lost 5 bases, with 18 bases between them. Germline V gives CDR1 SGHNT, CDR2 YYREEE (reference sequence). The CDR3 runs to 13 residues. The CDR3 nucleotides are TGTGCCTGCTTGGCTACCGAGGACGAGACCCAGTACTTC. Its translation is CACLATEDETQYF.

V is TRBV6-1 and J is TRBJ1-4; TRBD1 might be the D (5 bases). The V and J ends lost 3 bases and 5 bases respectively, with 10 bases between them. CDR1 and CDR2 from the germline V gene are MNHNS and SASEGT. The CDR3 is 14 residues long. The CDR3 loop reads CASSEGTGNEKLFF. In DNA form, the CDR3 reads TGTGCCAGCAGTGAGGGGACGGGGAATGAAAAACTGTTTTTT.

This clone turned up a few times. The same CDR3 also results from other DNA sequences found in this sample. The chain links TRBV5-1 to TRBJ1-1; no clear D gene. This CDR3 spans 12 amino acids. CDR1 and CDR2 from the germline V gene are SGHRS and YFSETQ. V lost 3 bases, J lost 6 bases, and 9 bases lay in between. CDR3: CASSSESAEAFF. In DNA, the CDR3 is TGCGCCAGCAGCTCTGAGTCGGCTGAAGCTTTCTTT.

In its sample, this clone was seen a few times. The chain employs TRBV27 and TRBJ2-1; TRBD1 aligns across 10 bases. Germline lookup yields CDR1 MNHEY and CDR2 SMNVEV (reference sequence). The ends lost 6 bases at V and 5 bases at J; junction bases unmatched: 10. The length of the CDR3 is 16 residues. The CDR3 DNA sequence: TGTGCCAGCAGGAATTATCCGGGACAGGGGAACAATGAGCAGTTCTTC. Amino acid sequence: CASRNYPGQGNNEQFF.

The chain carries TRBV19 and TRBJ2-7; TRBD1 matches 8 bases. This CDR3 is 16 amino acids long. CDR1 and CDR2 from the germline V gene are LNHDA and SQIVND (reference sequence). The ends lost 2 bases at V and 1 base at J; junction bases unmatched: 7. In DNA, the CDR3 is TGTGCCAGTAGTATAAAGGGCACAGGGGGTTCCTACGAGCAGTACTTC. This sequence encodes CASSIKGTGGSYEQYF.

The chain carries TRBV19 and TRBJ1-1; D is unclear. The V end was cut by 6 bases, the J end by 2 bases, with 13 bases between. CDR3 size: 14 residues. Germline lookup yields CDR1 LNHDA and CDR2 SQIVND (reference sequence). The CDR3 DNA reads TGTGCCAGTAGCAATCCGGGAACCAACACTGAAGCTTTCTTT. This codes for CASSNPGTNTEAFF.

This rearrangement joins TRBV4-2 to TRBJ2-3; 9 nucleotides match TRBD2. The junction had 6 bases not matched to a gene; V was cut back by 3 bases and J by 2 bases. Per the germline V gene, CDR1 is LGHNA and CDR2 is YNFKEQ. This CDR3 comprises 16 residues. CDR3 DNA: TGTGCCAGCAGCCAGCAAGCGGGAGGACCCACAGATACGCAGTATTTT. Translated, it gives CASSQQAGGPTDTQYF.

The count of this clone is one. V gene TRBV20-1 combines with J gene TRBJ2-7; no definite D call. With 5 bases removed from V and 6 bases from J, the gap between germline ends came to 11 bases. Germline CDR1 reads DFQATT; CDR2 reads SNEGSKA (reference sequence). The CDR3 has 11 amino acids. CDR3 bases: TGCAGTGCTTTCCCAAGACGCGAGCAGTACTTC. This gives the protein CSAFPRREQYF.

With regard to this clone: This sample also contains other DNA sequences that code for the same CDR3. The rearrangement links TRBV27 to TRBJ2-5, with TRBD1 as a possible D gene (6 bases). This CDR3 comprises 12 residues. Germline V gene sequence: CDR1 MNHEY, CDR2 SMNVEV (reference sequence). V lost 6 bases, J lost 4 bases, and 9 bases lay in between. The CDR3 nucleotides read TGTGCCAGCAGCAGCAGGGGAGAGACCCAGTACTTC. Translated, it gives CASSSRGETQYF.

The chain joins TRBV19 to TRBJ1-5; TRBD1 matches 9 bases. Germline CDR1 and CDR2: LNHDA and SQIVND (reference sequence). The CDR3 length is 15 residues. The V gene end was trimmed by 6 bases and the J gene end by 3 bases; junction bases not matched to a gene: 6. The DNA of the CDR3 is TGTGCCAGTAGCGAACGGACAGGGGACAATCAGCCCCAGCATTTT. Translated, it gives CASSERTGDNQPQHF.

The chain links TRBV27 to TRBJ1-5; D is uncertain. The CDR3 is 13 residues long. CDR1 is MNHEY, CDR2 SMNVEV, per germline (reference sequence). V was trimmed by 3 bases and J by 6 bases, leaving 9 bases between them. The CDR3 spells CASSFVRSQPQHF. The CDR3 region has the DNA TGTGCCAGCAGTTTCGTCAGATCTCAGCCCCAGCATTTT.

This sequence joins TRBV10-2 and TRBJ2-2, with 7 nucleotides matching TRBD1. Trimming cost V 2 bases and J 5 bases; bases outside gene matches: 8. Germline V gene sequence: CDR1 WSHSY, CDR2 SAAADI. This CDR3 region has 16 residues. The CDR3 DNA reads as TGCGCCAGCAGTGAGCCAGTTGACAGGGCGACCGGGGAGCTGTTTTTT. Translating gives CASSEPVDRATGELFF.

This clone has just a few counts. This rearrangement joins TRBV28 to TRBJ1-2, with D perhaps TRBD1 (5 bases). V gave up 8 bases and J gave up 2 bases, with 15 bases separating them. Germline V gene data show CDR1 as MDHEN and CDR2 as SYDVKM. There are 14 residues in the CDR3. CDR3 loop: CASVAGGANYGYTF. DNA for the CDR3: TGTGCCAGCGTAGCGGGTGGGGCGAACTATGGCTACACCTTC.

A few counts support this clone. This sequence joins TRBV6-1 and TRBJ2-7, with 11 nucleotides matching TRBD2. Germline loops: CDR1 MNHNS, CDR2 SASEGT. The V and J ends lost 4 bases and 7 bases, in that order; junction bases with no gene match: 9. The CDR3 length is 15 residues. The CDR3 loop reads CASSGGTSGGGEQYF. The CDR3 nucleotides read TGTGCCAGCAGTGGAGGGACTAGCGGAGGAGGGGAGCAGTACTTC.

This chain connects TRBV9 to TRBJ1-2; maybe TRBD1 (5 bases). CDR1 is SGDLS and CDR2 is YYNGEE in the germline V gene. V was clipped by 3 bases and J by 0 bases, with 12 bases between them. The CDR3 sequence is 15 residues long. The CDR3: CASSGAGGANYGYTF. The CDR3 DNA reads TGTGCCAGCAGCGGAGCCGGAGGGGCTAACTATGGCTACACCTTC.

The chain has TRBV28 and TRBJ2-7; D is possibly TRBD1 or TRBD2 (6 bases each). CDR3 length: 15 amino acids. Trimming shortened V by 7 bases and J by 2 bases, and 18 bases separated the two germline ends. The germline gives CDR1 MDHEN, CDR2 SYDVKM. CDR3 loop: CASTGAGHKPYEQYF. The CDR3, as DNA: TGTGCCAGCACGGGGGCAGGGCATAAGCCCTACGAGCAGTACTTC.

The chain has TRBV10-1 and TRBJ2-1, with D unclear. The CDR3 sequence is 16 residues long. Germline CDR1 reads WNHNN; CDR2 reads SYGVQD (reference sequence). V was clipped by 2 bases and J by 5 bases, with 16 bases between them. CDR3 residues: CASSEHVMDGNNEQFF. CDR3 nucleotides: TGCGCCAGCAGTGAGCACGTGATGGACGGTAACAATGAGCAGTTCTTC.

In DNA form, the CDR3 reads TGCAGCGTTGAAGGAGGAGCGGGAGTTTACGGTGAGCAGTTCTTC. As protein: CSVEGGAGVYGEQFF. The genes are TRBV29-1 and TRBJ2-1, with 8 bases that match TRBD2. The J segment lost 9 bases and the V segment lost 1 base, leaving 11 bases of the junction unmatched. This CDR3 contains 15 residues. The germline gives CDR1 SQVTM, CDR2 ANQGSEA.

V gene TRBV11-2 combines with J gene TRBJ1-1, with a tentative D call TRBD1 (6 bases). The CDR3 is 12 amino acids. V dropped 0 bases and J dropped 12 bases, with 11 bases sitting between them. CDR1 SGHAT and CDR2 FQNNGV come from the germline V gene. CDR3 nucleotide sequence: TGTGCCAGCAGCTTAGAGGGCAGGGGAACTTTCTTT. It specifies CASSLEGRGTFF.

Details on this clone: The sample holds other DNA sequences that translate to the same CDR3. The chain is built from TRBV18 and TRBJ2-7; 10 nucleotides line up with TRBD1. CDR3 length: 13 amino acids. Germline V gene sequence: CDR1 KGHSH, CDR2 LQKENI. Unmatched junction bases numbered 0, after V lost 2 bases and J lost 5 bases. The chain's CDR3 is CASSPGTGDEQYF. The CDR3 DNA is TGTGCCAGCTCACCAGGGACAGGGGACGAGCAGTACTTC.

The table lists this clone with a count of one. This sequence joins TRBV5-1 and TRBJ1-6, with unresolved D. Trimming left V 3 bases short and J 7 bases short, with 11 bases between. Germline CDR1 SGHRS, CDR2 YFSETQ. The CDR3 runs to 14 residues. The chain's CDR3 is CASSYQVPNSPLHF. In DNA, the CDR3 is TGCGCCAGCAGCTACCAGGTCCCCAATTCACCCCTCCACTTT.

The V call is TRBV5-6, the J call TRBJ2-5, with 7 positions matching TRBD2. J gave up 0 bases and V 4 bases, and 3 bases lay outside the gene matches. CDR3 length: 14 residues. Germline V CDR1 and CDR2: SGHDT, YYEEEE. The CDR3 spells CASSASGNQETQYF. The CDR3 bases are TGTGCCAGCAGCGCCAGCGGGAACCAAGAGACCCAGTACTTC. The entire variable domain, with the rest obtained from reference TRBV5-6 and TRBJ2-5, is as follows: DAGVTQSPTHLIKTRGQQVTLRCSPKSGHDTVSWYQQALGQGPQFIFQYYEEEERQRGNFPDRFSGHQFPNYSSELNVNALLLGDSALYLCASSASGNQETQYFGPGTRLLVL.

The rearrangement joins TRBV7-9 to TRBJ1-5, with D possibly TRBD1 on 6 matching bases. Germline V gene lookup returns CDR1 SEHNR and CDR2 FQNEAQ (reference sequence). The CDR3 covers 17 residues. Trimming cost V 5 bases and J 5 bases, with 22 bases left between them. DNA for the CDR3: TGTGCCAGCAGCCAAGGGAGGGGACAAGCAACTGATCAGCCCCAGCATTTT. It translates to CASSQGRGQATDQPQHF.

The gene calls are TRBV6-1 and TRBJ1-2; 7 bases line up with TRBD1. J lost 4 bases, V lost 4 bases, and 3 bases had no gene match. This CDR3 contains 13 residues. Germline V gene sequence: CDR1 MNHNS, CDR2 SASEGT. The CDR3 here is CASSVRQGYGYTF. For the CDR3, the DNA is TGTGCCAGCAGTGTACGACAGGGCTATGGCTACACCTTC.